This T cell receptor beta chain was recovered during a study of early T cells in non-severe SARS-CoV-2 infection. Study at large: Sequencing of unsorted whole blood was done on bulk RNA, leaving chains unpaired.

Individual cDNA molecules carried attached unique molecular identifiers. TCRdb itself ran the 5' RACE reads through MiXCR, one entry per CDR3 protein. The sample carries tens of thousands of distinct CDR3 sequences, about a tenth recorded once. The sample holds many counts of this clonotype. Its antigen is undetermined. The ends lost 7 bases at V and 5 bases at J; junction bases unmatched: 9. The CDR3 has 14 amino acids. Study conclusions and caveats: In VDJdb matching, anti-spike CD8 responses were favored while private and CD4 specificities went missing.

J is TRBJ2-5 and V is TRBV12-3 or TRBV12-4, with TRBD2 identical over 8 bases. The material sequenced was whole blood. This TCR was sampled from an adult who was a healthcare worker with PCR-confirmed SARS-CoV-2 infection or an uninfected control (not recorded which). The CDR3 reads CASTLRRGDETQYF. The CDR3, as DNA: TGTGCCAGCACCCTTCGGCGGGGGGATGAGACCCAGTACTTC.